This T cell receptor beta chain was sequenced for a study of blood T cell repertoires in COVID-19. Study context: Nucleic acid was either cDNA or gDNA, and it came from T cells, B-cell-depleted T cells, or PBMCs.

V dropped 0 bases and J dropped 3 bases, with 9 bases sitting between them. The CDR3 extends over 14 amino acids. The germline CDR1 and CDR2 sequences are KGHSY and FQNENV. Clones were sequenced by immunoSEQ multiplex PCR, and TCRdb holds only the in-frame ones, with some missing. The sample has about 480,000 clones, approximately 87% seen once. Specimen: PBMCs or T cells enriched from blood (not recorded which). The TCR originated in a woman aged 40 to 50 who had recovered from COVID-19. The chain has TRBV16 and TRBJ2-7, with D maybe TRBD1 (6 bases). CDR3 in DNA: TGTGCCAGCAGCCAATCGAACAGGGTCTACGAGCAGTACTTC. Amino acids: CASSQSNRVYEQYF.